The 26 T cell receptor beta chains listed next were all sequenced from one sample in a study of CD8+CD57+ T cells in acquired aplastic anemia (dated by TCRdb to the late 2010s). TCRdb lists the instrument as Illumina HiSeq 2000. TCR beta VDJ combination and CDR3 sequence profiling used genomic DNA as the template. In-frame beta chains were kept once TCRdb had trimmed the public reads at Q25 with fastp and called clones with MiXCR. CDR3 protein sequences are deduplicated, and each keeps its most common genes and DNA. Within this sample are about 170,000 distinct CDR3 sequences, with just under 65% of them counted one time only. Under 50% of the sample belongs to the ten largest clones. Sequencing used sorted CD4+, CD8+, or CD8+CD57+ T cells (not recorded which) from PBMCs. The receptors shown here come from a human donor in good health.

Many counts were recorded for this clonotype. This chain uses TRBV6-1 with TRBJ1-5; TRBD1 matches 7 bases. The V gene's germline CDR1 is MNHNS and CDR2 SASEGT. The CDR3 loop spans 14 amino acids. V trimming: 10 bases; J trimming: 3 bases; junction bases outside the gene matches: 9. The CDR3 sequence: CATGGPGNNQPQHF. The CDR3 DNA reads TGTGCCACAGGGGGGCCAGGGAACAATCAGCCCCAGCATTTT.

Notes on this clonotype: At one boundary the junction diverges from the germline segment, which might be a read error. The rearrangement links TRBV9 to TRBJ2-7; a weak D match, TRBD2 (5 bases). The germline V gene has CDR1 SGDLS and CDR2 YYNGEE. The CDR3 is 13 residues long. The CDR3 bases are TGCGCCAGCAGCCACACTAGTTCCTACGAGCAGTACTTC. Encoded protein: CASSHTSSYEQYF.

This clonotype was recorded a few times. The J gene is TRBJ2-5, the V gene TRBV2, with unresolved D. Trimming left V 6 bases short and J 7 bases short, with 18 bases between. From germline, CDR1 is SNHLY and CDR2 FYNNEI. The CDR3 contains 14 residues. CDR3 sequence (DNA): TGTGCCAGCAGCGAAAGACTGGGGTCTCCGACCCAGTACTTC. This codes for CASSERLGSPTQYF.

The rearrangement uses TRBV7-8 and TRBJ2-1; TRBD1 matches at 8 bases. V was clipped by 4 bases and J by 5 bases; unmatched bases: 7. Germline loops: CDR1 SGHVS, CDR2 FQNEAQ. The CDR3 contains 15 residues. The CDR3 coding sequence is TGTGCCAGCAGCTCAAATACGGGACAGGACAATGAGCAGTTCTTC. Residues: CASSSNTGQDNEQFF. The full variable domain, completed using reference TRBV7-8 and TRBJ2-1, is GAGVSQSPRYKVAKRGQDVALRCDPISGHVSLFWYQQALGQGPEFLTYFQNEAQLDKSGLPSDRFFAERPEGSVSTLKIQRTQQEDSAVYLCASSSNTGQDNEQFFGPGTRLTVL.

The chain recombines TRBV7-2 with TRBJ2-3; D not certain. V dropped 7 bases and J dropped 0 bases, with 5 bases sitting between them. The germline V gene encodes CDR1 SGHTA and CDR2 FQGNSA. There are 12 residues in the CDR3. The CDR3, as DNA: TGTGCCAGCAACCCTAGCACAGATACGCAGTATTTT. Protein sequence: CASNPSTDTQYF.

This clonotype was picked up one time. The chain combines TRBV29-1 with TRBJ2-1, with unresolved D. This CDR3 is 12 amino acids long. V lost 4 bases, J lost 4 bases, and 8 bases lay in between. CDR1 and CDR2 from the germline V gene are SQVTM and ANQGSEA. CDR3 protein: CSVGSLYNEQFF. Here the CDR3 DNA reads TGCAGCGTTGGGAGCCTTTACAATGAGCAGTTCTTC.

J is TRBJ1-2 and V is TRBV5-1; 8 bases agree with TRBD1. CDR1 SGHRS and CDR2 YFSETQ come from the germline V gene. The CDR3 is 14 amino acids. Trimming took 3 bases from V and 6 from J; bases not matched to a gene: 7. CDR3 in amino acids: CASSSTGQVDGYTF. The CDR3 DNA reads TGCGCCAGCAGCTCGACGGGACAGGTTGATGGCTACACCTTC.

This clonotype was found once. The rearrangement joins TRBV5-1 to TRBJ1-5; D is uncertain. The CDR3 covers 13 residues. Trimming removed 0 bases from V and 7 bases from J, with 8 bases in between. Germline CDR1 and CDR2: SGHRS and YFSETQ. The CDR3 nucleotides read TGCGCCAGCAGCTTGGCCTTGGGGCAGCCCCAGCATTTT. This sequence encodes CASSLALGQPQHF.

The V call is TRBV7-9, the J call TRBJ1-5; perhaps TRBD1 as D (5 bases). Germline V CDR1 and CDR2: SEHNR, FQNEAQ (reference sequence). The CDR3 is made up of 14 amino acids. V lost 5 bases to trimming and J lost 6 bases, with 14 bases between them. The CDR3 nucleotides are TGTGCCAGCAGCGACGGGGGAGTCGGTCAGCCCCAGCATTTT. It yields the protein CASSDGGVGQPQHF.

This clonotype was detected many times. The gene calls are TRBV6-4 and TRBJ1-2; TRBD1 matches at 7 bases. This CDR3 has 14 amino acids. In germline, CDR1 is MRHNA, CDR2 SNTAGT. J gave up 6 bases and V 4 bases, and 8 bases lay outside the gene matches. The CDR3 reads CASSAIWGTDGYTF. DNA of the CDR3: TGTGCCAGCAGTGCCATTTGGGGGACAGATGGCTACACCTTC.

This clonotype occurred many times. The chain carries TRBV4-1 and TRBJ1-2, with a weak D call TRBD1 (6 bases). The germline CDR1 and CDR2 sequences are MGHRA and YSYEKL. This CDR3 comprises 16 residues. V lost 3 bases, J lost 4 bases, and 18 bases lay in between. The CDR3 nucleotides are TGCGCCAGCAGCCAGCCGCTACCAGGGGTCGGCTATGGCTACACCTTC. Encoded protein: CASSQPLPGVGYGYTF.

The chain uses TRBV19 and TRBJ1-1, with a tentative D call TRBD1 (6 bases). The V end was cut by 5 bases, the J end by 4 bases, with 17 bases between. The CDR3 has 15 amino acids. Germline loops: CDR1 LNHDA, CDR2 SQIVND (reference sequence). The CDR3 here is CASSVYRELGTEAFF. In nucleotides, the CDR3 is TGTGCCAGTAGTGTCTACAGGGAGTTGGGCACTGAAGCTTTCTTT. Looking up the rest from reference TRBV19 and TRBJ1-1 gives the full variable domain: DGGITQSPKYLFRKEGQNVTLSCEQNLNHDAMYWYRQDPGQGLRLIYYSQIVNDFQKGDIAEGYSVSREKKESFPLTVTSAQKNPTAFYLCASSVYRELGTEAFFGQGTRLTVV.

This chain links TRBV29-1 with TRBJ1-5; D is possibly TRBD1 (6 bases). V lost 6 bases and J 1 base, leaving 13 bases between the germline ends. This CDR3 region has 14 residues. Germline CDR1 is SQVTM and CDR2 is ANQGSEA. The chain's CDR3 is CSVATGRSNQPQHF. The CDR3 DNA is TGCAGCGTGGCCACAGGGAGAAGCAATCAGCCCCAGCATTTT.

The V call is TRBV7-9, the J call TRBJ1-2; no firm D call. This CDR3 contains 12 residues. The germline V gene encodes CDR1 SEHNR and CDR2 FQNEAQ (reference sequence). Trimming took off 2 bases at V and 6 bases at J, with 7 bases between the two ends. CDR3 loop: CASSLRYDGYTF. In DNA form, the CDR3 reads TGTGCCAGCAGCTTAAGATATGATGGCTACACCTTC.

This clonotype was found many times. The J gene is TRBJ1-2, the V gene TRBV20-1; D unresolved. The V end lost 8 bases, the J end lost 1 base, and 20 bases lay between the germline ends. The CDR3 length is 15 residues. Germline assignment: CDR1 DFQATT and CDR2 SNEGSKA (reference sequence). CDR3 amino acids: CSSSHPRTVNYGYTF. CDR3 nucleotides: TGCAGTTCAAGTCACCCGCGAACGGTTAACTATGGCTACACCTTC.

There are many counts of this clonotype. The V call is TRBV7-8, the J call TRBJ2-3, with TRBD2 matching 7 bases. After removal of 1 base from V and 2 bases from J, the junction contained 6 bases not matched to a gene. Germline V gives CDR1 SGHVS, CDR2 FQNEAQ. This CDR3 has 16 amino acids. The DNA for the CDR3 is TGTGCCAGCAGCTTAGAGGGAGCGGGATACACAGATACGCAGTATTTT. Protein: CASSLEGAGYTDTQYF.

This clonotype has a single count. At one end the junction does not follow the germline gene, possibly because of a read error. This chain connects TRBV5-1 to TRBJ1-1; no clear D gene. This CDR3 region has 15 residues. Germline lookup yields CDR1 SGHRS and CDR2 YFSETQ. CDR3 amino acids: CASTLGGIGNTEAFF. The CDR3, as DNA: TGCGCCAGCACCTTGGGCGGAATCGGGAACACTGAAGCTTTCTTT.

This clonotype has a handful of counts. The chain is built from TRBV5-8 and TRBJ2-2; the D gene is possibly TRBD2 (6 bases). This CDR3 has 12 amino acids. V was clipped by 3 bases and J by 6 bases, with 6 bases between them. Germline-derived CDR1 and CDR2 are SGHTS and YDEGEE. CDR3 bases: TGTGCCAGCAGCTGGGGGGCCGGGGAGCTGTTTTTT. Its protein product is CASSWGAGELFF.

The rearrangement joins TRBV7-2 to TRBJ2-5, with 7 bases fitting TRBD1. The germline V gene encodes CDR1 SGHTA and CDR2 FQGNSA. The CDR3 has 14 amino acids. V was pared by 5 bases and J by 2 bases, with 5 bases of the junction left unmatched. CDR3 coding DNA: TGTGCCAGCAGCCATAACAGGGGTCAAGAGACCCAGTACTTC. Its protein is CASSHNRGQETQYF.

This clonotype was seen once. The conserved phenylalanine or tryptophan is not found at the CDR3 terminus, so this likely reflects a read error. Because the CDR3's place on the DNA is in doubt, the DNA is left out and the CDR3 is given as listed by TCRdb. This chain uses TRBV19 with TRBJ2-4; the table's D call, TRBD1, has no DNA check behind it. Per germline, CDR1 LNHDA and CDR2 SQIVND (reference sequence). The CDR3 is 15 amino acids in total, end residues counted. The CDR3 region is CASSNYRALGNIQCS.

Points on this clonotype: One junction end does not reproduce the germline sequence, and a read error may be involved. The rearrangement links TRBV20-1 to TRBJ2-5; D unresolved. CDR1 DFQATT and CDR2 SNEGSKA come from the germline V gene (reference sequence). This CDR3 has 12 amino acids. CDR3 residues: CSASTVQETQHF. The CDR3 bases are TGCAGTGCTAGTACAGTCCAAGAGACCCAGCACTTC.

The chain uses TRBV7-2 and TRBJ2-7; D not resolved. The CDR3 has 14 residues. Germline V lookup: CDR1 SGHTA, CDR2 FQGNSA. Deletions cut 3 bases from V and 6 bases from J, with 15 bases between. The CDR3 DNA sequence: TGTGCCAGCAGCTTCGACCCAAGCCTGAGCGAGCAGTACTTC. Its protein is CASSFDPSLSEQYF.

This clonotype was recorded many times. The chain joins TRBV12-3 or TRBV12-4 to TRBJ2-4; 8 nucleotides agree with TRBD1. V was pared by 2 bases and J by 8 bases, with 5 bases of the junction left unmatched. The CDR3 length is 14 residues. The CDR3 sequence: CASSLSAGGHIQYF. DNA for the CDR3: TGTGCCAGCAGTTTATCGGCAGGGGGCCACATTCAGTACTTC.

This clonotype occurred many times. The rearrangement links TRBV19 to TRBJ1-1; possibly TRBD1 for D (5 bases). The V gene lost 4 bases and the J gene lost 8 bases, with 11 bases spanning the gap. This CDR3 is built from 12 residues. The V gene's germline CDR1 is LNHDA and CDR2 SQIVND (reference sequence). In nucleotides, the CDR3 is TGTGCCAGTAGTAGGTTCAGGGAGGAAGCTTTCTTT. Translated, it gives CASSRFREEAFF.

The sample holds many counts of this clonotype. The V call is TRBV28, the J call TRBJ1-1, with TRBD1 matching over 7 bases. Germline V gene lookup returns CDR1 MDHEN and CDR2 SYDVKM. The junction had 8 bases not matched to a gene; V was cut back by 7 bases and J by 6 bases. The CDR3 length is 13 residues. Written as DNA, the CDR3 is TGTGCCAGCACTGACAGGGAGGTGGCTGAAGCTTTCTTT. Translating gives CASTDREVAEAFF.

The rearrangement joins TRBV7-8 to TRBJ2-7; 11 positions agree with TRBD2. Germline CDR1 and CDR2: SGHVS and FQNEAQ. V lost 1 base and J lost 2; bases outside the gene matches: 10. The CDR3 length is 18 residues. The CDR3 is CASSLVQSLAGATYEQYF. The CDR3 DNA reads as TGTGCCAGCAGCTTAGTCCAATCACTAGCGGGGGCCACCTACGAGCAGTACTTC.